Listed here are 3 T cell receptor beta chains from one sample, sequenced in a study of beta chain features in type 1 diabetes. As every portion of the isolated RNA was reverse transcribed, the sequencing read expressed TCRB transcripts. The protocol was immunoSEQ multiplex PCR, while the TCRdb copy is restricted to in-frame clones and leaves out a portion. This table holds more than 140,000 clones, about 9.1% found once. The sequenced sample consisted of central memory CD4+ T cells from blood. All receptors derive from a woman between 40 and 50 years old in good health.

This chain links TRBV14 with TRBJ2-1; the match to TRBD1 covers 7 bases. Trimming removed 4 bases from V and 8 bases from J; junction bases left unmatched: 14. CDR3 length: 16 amino acids. Germline CDR1 SGHDN, CDR2 FVKESK. CDR3 nucleotide sequence: TGTGCCAGCAGCCCACGCAGGGGGTTTCGGGCCGATGAGCAGTTCTTC. Residues: CASSPRRGFRADEQFF.

This clone was observed a few times. The chain has TRBV5-4 and TRBJ2-7; TRBD1 might be the D (6 bases). Germline loops: CDR1 SGHNT, CDR2 YYREEE (reference sequence). V gave up 4 bases and J gave up 3 bases, with 8 bases separating them. CDR3 length: 12 residues. CDR3 in DNA: TGTGCCAGCAGCACGGACAGCTACGAGCAGTACTTC. Its protein is CASSTDSYEQYF. Combining the CDR3 with reference TRBV5-4 and TRBJ2-7 gives the whole variable domain ETGVTQSPTHLIKTRGQQVTLRCSSQSGHNTVSWYQQALGQGPQFIFQYYREEENGRGNFPPRFSGLQFPNYSSELNVNALELDDSALYLCASSTDSYEQYFGPGTRLTVT.

The rearrangement links TRBV2 to TRBJ1-2, with D possibly matching TRBD1 (6 bases). V lost 5 bases and J lost 8, with 12 bases in between. CDR1 SNHLY and CDR2 FYNNEI come from the germline V gene. The CDR3 is 12 amino acids. For the CDR3, the DNA is TGTGCCAGCAGTTTCTACAGGGAAGGCTACACCTTC. It specifies CASSFYREGYTF.